A single sample gave rise to the 31 T cell receptor beta chains below, sequenced in a study of blood T cell repertoires in COVID-19. Clones were read by immunoSEQ multiplex PCR, and TCRdb kept only the in-frame ones, dropping some. This sample yields about 84,000 clones, of which 80% to 90% are seen a single time; around 36% belongs to the top ten. Sequenced: peripheral blood. Every receptor here comes from an older man with active or convalescent COVID-19.

The rearrangement uses TRBV10-3 and TRBJ2-7; 7 bases are shared with TRBD1. Germline-derived CDR1 and CDR2 are ENHRY and SYGVKD. The CDR3 is 14 amino acids. After removal of 1 base from V and 0 bases from J, the junction contained 0 bases not matched to a gene. The CDR3 here is CAISEYRGSYEQYF. CDR3 DNA: TGTGCCATCAGTGAGTACAGGGGCTCCTACGAGCAGTACTTC.

The V call is TRBV5-4, the J call TRBJ2-3; 8 bases agree with TRBD2. V gave up 5 bases and J gave up 1 base; unmatched junction bases: 6. Germline V gene data show CDR1 as SGHNT and CDR2 as YYREEE (reference sequence). CDR3 length: 15 residues. CDR3 residues: CASRLAGPGTDTQYF. The CDR3, as DNA: TGTGCCAGCAGGCTAGCGGGCCCTGGCACAGATACGCAGTATTTT.

The chain uses TRBV13 and TRBJ2-5; D uncertain. The CDR3 loop spans 12 amino acids. V shed 4 bases and J shed 9 bases, with 12 bases lying between them. Per the germline V gene, CDR1 is PRHDT and CDR2 is FYEKMQ (reference sequence). CDR3 nucleotide sequence: TGTGCCAGCAGCTCCTCCGACCAGGCCCAGTACTTC. Its translation is CASSSSDQAQYF.

The CDR3 sequence is CASGLDSTLGAFF. The CDR3 DNA reads as TGTGCCAGCGGTTTGGACAGCACCCTTGGAGCTTTCTTT. The rearrangement joins TRBV2 to TRBJ1-1, with D perhaps matching TRBD1 (6 bases). The CDR3 spans 13 residues. V was cut by 8 bases and J by 10 bases, with 20 bases left in between. The germline CDR1 and CDR2 sequences are SNHLY and FYNNEI. The full variable domain, with the rest looked up from reference TRBV2 and TRBJ1-1, is EPEVTQTPSHQVTQMGQEVILRCVPISNHLYFYWYRQILGQKVEFLVSFYNNEISEKSEIFDDQFSVERPDGSNFTLKIRSTKLEDSAMYFCASGLDSTLGAFFGQGTRLTVV.

The J gene is TRBJ2-1, the V gene TRBV5-1; a weak D match, TRBD2 (5 bases). Germline CDR1 reads SGHRS; CDR2 reads YFSETQ. The V gene lost 6 bases and the J gene lost 8 bases, with 12 bases spanning the gap. There are 12 residues in the CDR3. The CDR3 region is CASTTSGYEQFF. CDR3 DNA: TGCGCCAGCACAACTAGTGGGTATGAGCAGTTCTTC.

The chain recombines TRBV15 with TRBJ1-1, with D unclear. CDR3 length equals 15 residues. V was shortened by 2 bases and J by 1 base, with 11 bases between the two germline ends. CDR1 is LNHNV, CDR2 YYDKDF, per germline (reference sequence). CDR3 amino acids: CATSRRWASNTEAFF. The CDR3 DNA reads TGTGCCACCAGCAGACGCTGGGCTTCGAACACTGAAGCTTTCTTT. Drawing the rest from reference TRBV15 and TRBJ1-1, the complete variable domain is DAMVIQNPRYQVTQFGKPVTLSCSQTLNHNVMYWYQQKSSQAPKLLFHYYDKDFNNEADTPDNFQSRRPNTSFCFLDIRSPGLGDTAMYLCATSRRWASNTEAFFGQGTRLTVV.

The chain has TRBV2 and TRBJ2-5, with D unclear. CDR1 is SNHLY and CDR2 is FYNNEI in the germline V gene. This CDR3 is built from 13 residues. The germline V and J ends were trimmed by 5 bases and 0 bases, with 7 bases remaining between them. CDR3 loop: CASSPSYQETQYF. CDR3 in DNA: TGTGCCAGCAGTCCCTCCTACCAAGAGACCCAGTACTTC.

The chain uses TRBV7-8 and TRBJ2-2; D call uncertain. V lost 5 bases and J 6 bases, leaving 7 bases between the germline ends. The CDR3 loop spans 12 amino acids. Per germline, CDR1 SGHVS and CDR2 FQNEAQ. Here the CDR3 reads CASSAVPGELFF. In DNA form, the CDR3 reads TGTGCCAGCAGCGCGGTACCCGGGGAGCTGTTTTTT.

This clone has only one observation. This rearrangement joins TRBV7-9 to TRBJ2-7, with 10 bases identical to TRBD2. Unmatched junction bases numbered 4, after V lost 5 bases and J lost 0 bases. From germline, CDR1 is SEHNR and CDR2 FQNEAQ (reference sequence). The length of the CDR3 is 15 residues. Here the CDR3 DNA reads TGTGCCAGCAGCGGAGCGGGAGGGCCCTCCTACGAGCAGTACTTC. This sequence encodes CASSGAGGPSYEQYF.

CDR3 bases: TGTGCCATCAGTGGAACGGGACAGCCCTTCGAGCCCCAGCATTTT. This sequence encodes CAISGTGQPFEPQHF. The chain combines TRBV10-3 with TRBJ1-5; 7 bases agree with TRBD1. The CDR3 extends over 15 amino acids. Germline V lookup: CDR1 ENHRY, CDR2 SYGVKD. With V trimmed by 4 bases and J by 8 bases, 11 bases remained unmatched.

This rearrangement joins TRBV28 to TRBJ1-4; tentative D call: TRBD1 (5 bases). The CDR3 length is 15 residues. V dropped 1 base and J dropped 4 bases, with 10 bases sitting between them. Germline V gives CDR1 MDHEN, CDR2 SYDVKM. The CDR3 region is CASSLSSGNNEKLFF. The CDR3 DNA is TGTGCCAGCAGTTTATCGTCAGGGAATAATGAAAAACTGTTTTTT.

The V gene is TRBV6-5, the J gene TRBJ1-1; D is unresolved. Germline CDR1 MNHEY, CDR2 SVGAGI. V lost 7 bases and J lost 4, with 16 bases in between. The CDR3 is made up of 14 amino acids. The CDR3 region is CASTLRGTRTEAFF. CDR3 nucleotide sequence: TGTGCCAGCACCTTACGGGGAACGCGCACTGAAGCTTTCTTT.

This clone turned up a few times. The chain carries TRBV10-2 and TRBJ1-4, with 7 bases that match TRBD1. Germline V lookup: CDR1 WSHSY, CDR2 SAAADI. The J segment lost 3 bases and the V segment lost 6 bases, leaving 7 bases of the junction unmatched. The CDR3 is 15 amino acids. The CDR3 loop is CASREGGAANEKLFF. CDR3 nucleotides: TGCGCCAGCAGGGAAGGGGGCGCGGCTAATGAAAAACTGTTTTTT.

This sequence joins TRBV28 and TRBJ2-2; 7 bases map to TRBD1. The CDR3 loop spans 14 amino acids. V was pared by 9 bases and J by 0 bases, with 4 bases of the junction left unmatched. The germline CDR1 and CDR2 sequences are MDHEN and SYDVKM. The CDR3 DNA sequence: TGTGCCAGTCTGCAGGGGGCGAACACCGGGGAGCTGTTTTTT. Residues: CASLQGANTGELFF. The full variable domain, completed using reference TRBV28 and TRBJ2-2, is DVKVTQSSRYLVKRTGEKVFLECVQDMDHENMFWYRQDPGLGLRLIYFSYDVKMKEKGDIPEGYSVSREKKERFSLILESASTNQTSMYLCASLQGANTGELFFGEGSRLTVL.

This clone was recorded once. The V gene is TRBV28, the J gene TRBJ2-1; possibly TRBD1 for D (5 bases). Germline CDR1 is MDHEN and CDR2 is SYDVKM. The CDR3 spans 12 residues. V dropped 5 bases and J dropped 13 bases, with 15 bases sitting between them. The CDR3 bases are TGTGCCAGCAGTCAGGGCTTACCCCATCAGTTCTTC. It specifies CASSQGLPHQFF.

The gene calls are TRBV5-1 and TRBJ2-1; TRBD1 is a possible D gene (6 bases). Trimming left V 4 bases short and J 7 bases short, with 21 bases between. Per the germline V gene, CDR1 is SGHRS and CDR2 is YFSETQ. The CDR3 is 16 amino acids. The CDR3 DNA reads TGCGCCAGCAGCCTCGAAGGGGGACAAATCGGAAATGAGCAGTTCTTC. Residues: CASSLEGGQIGNEQFF.

The rearrangement uses TRBV19 and TRBJ2-3; the match to TRBD2 covers 14 bases. The germline CDR1 and CDR2 sequences are LNHDA and SQIVND (reference sequence). The CDR3 has 15 amino acids. V was clipped by 7 bases and J by 5 bases; unmatched bases: 5. CDR3 amino acids: CASMTSGREQDTQYF. CDR3 bases: TGTGCCAGTATGACTAGCGGGAGGGAGCAAGATACGCAGTATTTT.

The J gene is TRBJ1-2, the V gene TRBV28; weak D call: TRBD1 (6 bases). This CDR3 has 14 residues. V gave up 6 bases and J gave up 8 bases, with 19 bases separating them. Germline V gene sequence: CDR1 MDHEN, CDR2 SYDVKM. Here the CDR3 reads CASRTTGPGHGYTF. CDR3 sequence (DNA): TGTGCCAGCAGAACGACAGGCCCTGGCCACGGCTACACCTTC.

The rearrangement uses TRBV3-1 (or the pseudogene TRBV3-2) and TRBJ1-1; tentative D call: TRBD1 (6 bases). Germline V gene data show CDR1 as LGHDT and CDR2 as YNNKEL (reference sequence). Trimming pared 1 base from V and 4 bases from J, leaving 13 bases between. This CDR3 is built from 15 residues. The CDR3 is CASSQVPQGGTEAFF. In nucleotides, the CDR3 is TGTGCCAGCAGCCAAGTCCCCCAAGGGGGCACTGAAGCTTTCTTT.

The chain links TRBV6-2 or TRBV6-3 to TRBJ2-1; 13 bases map to TRBD2. The CDR3 extends over 17 amino acids. Germline CDR1 MNHEY, CDR2 SVGEGT. The trim removed 6 bases at V and 7 bases at J, leaving 12 bases unmatched. In DNA form, the CDR3 reads TGTGCCAGCAGCAGCTCCGGACTAGCGGGAGCGGTGAATGAGCAGTTCTTC. This translates into CASSSSGLAGAVNEQFF.

The gene calls are TRBV29-1 and TRBJ2-3, with TRBD2 matching 10 bases. The CDR3 extends over 15 amino acids. V lost 4 bases to trimming and J lost 6 bases; unmatched junction nucleotides: 10. Germline V lookup: CDR1 SQVTM, CDR2 ANQGSEA. The CDR3 DNA is TGCAGCGTTGCCGGGGCTAGCGGGAGTGCGGATACGCAGTATTTT. Protein sequence: CSVAGASGSADTQYF.

CDR3 in DNA: TGTGCCAGCAGCCAAGACAGGGTTGTTAACTATGGCTACACCTTC. It encodes CASSQDRVVNYGYTF. The genes are TRBV7-8 and TRBJ1-2, with TRBD1 matching over 7 bases. Germline CDR1 and CDR2: SGHVS and FQNEAQ. The CDR3 spans 15 residues. V was clipped by 5 bases and J by 1 base; unmatched bases: 7.

The rearrangement uses TRBV6-5 and TRBJ2-7; 7 nucleotides line up with TRBD1. This CDR3 region has 15 residues. Trimming at V came to 2 bases and at J to 1 base, leaving 5 bases not matched to a gene. Looked up from germline, CDR1 is MNHEY and CDR2 is SVGAGI. In DNA form, the CDR3 reads TGTGCCAGCAGTTACGACAGGGAGTCATCCTACGAGCAGTACTTC. Encoded protein: CASSYDRESSYEQYF.

The V call is TRBV14, the J call TRBJ2-7; D is unclear. Germline CDR1 and CDR2: SGHDN and FVKESK. The CDR3 contains 13 residues. V gave up 2 bases and J gave up 6 bases, with 11 bases separating them. CDR3 amino acids: CASSQIQLSEQYF. DNA of the CDR3: TGTGCCAGCAGCCAAATCCAGTTATCCGAGCAGTACTTC.

The rearrangement uses TRBV7-2 and TRBJ1-2; the match to TRBD1 covers 10 bases. This CDR3 contains 15 residues. The J segment lost 8 bases and the V segment lost 1 base, leaving 7 bases of the junction unmatched. The V gene's germline CDR1 is SGHTA and CDR2 FQGNSA. The CDR3 DNA follows: TGTGCCAGCAGCTTAGGATCCGGGACAGGGGAAGGCTACACCTTC. Translation gives CASSLGSGTGEGYTF.

The chain links TRBV6-5 to TRBJ2-2; D possibly corresponds to TRBD2 (5 bases). Germline CDR1 MNHEY, CDR2 SVGAGI. Trimming took 5 bases from V and 5 from J, leaving 9 bases between them. The CDR3 loop spans 13 amino acids. The CDR3 nucleotides are TGTGCCAGCAGTATCCCGGGGACCGGGGAGCTGTTTTTT. This sequence encodes CASSIPGTGELFF.

The chain links TRBV6-4 to TRBJ2-1; TRBD2 is a possible D gene (6 bases). CDR3 length equals 15 residues. Germline-derived CDR1 and CDR2 are MRHNA and SNTAGT. The ends were cut back, 2 bases at V and 4 bases at J, with 12 bases in the middle. The CDR3 loop reads CASSDGGLHYNEQFF. The CDR3 DNA is TGTGCCAGCAGTGACGGGGGACTCCATTACAATGAGCAGTTCTTC.

This sequence joins TRBV12-5 and TRBJ2-7; D is perhaps TRBD1 (5 bases). The CDR3 is 18 amino acids. Germline CDR1 reads LGHNT; CDR2 reads FRNRAP. V lost 2 bases to trimming and J lost 6 bases, with 26 bases between them. CDR3 coding DNA: TGTGCTAGTGGTTTGATTTTCATCCCCGCGGACACGGGCGGCGAGCAGTACTTC. Translating it yields CASGLIFIPADTGGEQYF.

There are a few counts of this clone. The chain couples TRBV2 to TRBJ1-1; D unclear. CDR1 SNHLY and CDR2 FYNNEI come from the germline V gene. V was cut by 7 bases and J by 11 bases, with 20 bases left in between. The CDR3 sequence is 13 residues long. CDR3 residues: CASIPTARSGAFF. The CDR3 coding sequence is TGTGCCAGCATTCCTACCGCGCGGTCCGGGGCTTTCTTT.

The chain employs TRBV4-1 and TRBJ1-4; no clear D. V shed 0 bases and J shed 8 bases, with 4 bases lying between them. Germline V CDR1 and CDR2: MGHRA, YSYEKL. This CDR3 comprises 12 residues. The DNA of the CDR3 is TGCGCCAGCAGCCAAGAGGCCGAAAAACTGTTTTTT. Translating it yields CASSQEAEKLFF.

There are a few counts of this clone. The V gene is TRBV5-6, the J gene TRBJ1-1; maybe TRBD1 (6 bases). Trimming took off 4 bases at V and 11 bases at J, with 21 bases between the two ends. The CDR3 consists of 14 residues. Germline-derived CDR1 and CDR2 are SGHDT and YYEEEE. CDR3 protein: CASSLRDIPSGAFF. As DNA, the CDR3 is TGTGCCAGCAGCCTCCGGGACATCCCCTCCGGGGCTTTCTTT.